The rows below give T cell receptor beta chains drawn from one sample of a study of control samples from healthy donors and cancer patients. Method: immunoSEQ multiplex PCR; TCRdb's copy keeps in-frame clones and lacks some. This table holds around 130,000 clones, about 95% found once. The sample consisted of blood. The receptors stem from a man aged 25-45 years in good health. The CDR3 runs from the conserved cysteine through the conserved F or W. D genes are given only for firm matches. Part of the rows lack a size; the others show once, few, many or a class for expanded clones.

j_gene	v_gene	abundance	len	d_gene	CDR3nt	CDR3aa
TRBJ2-2	TRBV4-3	-	16	-	TGCGCCAGCAGCCAAGAGGGGTGGAGCCGGGTCGGGGAGCTGTTTTTT	CASSQEGWSRVGELFF
TRBJ2-5	TRBV3-1/TRBV3-2	-	17	TRBD2	TGTCCCCGCAGCCGGGGGACTCGCGGGGGGGCCAGAGAGACCCAGTACTTC	CPRSRGTRGGARETQYF
TRBJ2-7	TRBV20-1	-	14	-	TGCAGTGCTAGTGTGGTGGCCCGAAGTGGCGAGCAGTACTTC	CSASVVARSGEQYF
TRBJ1-1	TRBV6-2/TRBV6-3	-	13	-	TGTGCCAGCAGTTACTTTACCGGGGATGAAGCTTTCTTT	CASSYFTGDEAFF
TRBJ2-6	TRBV6-2/TRBV6-3	once	22	TRBD1	TGTGCCAGCAGCCTGGCCCTACAGGGGTCGGGTCACTCTCTCTCTGGGGCCAACGTCCTGACTTTC	CASSLALQGSGHSLSGANVLTF
TRBJ1-2	TRBV12-5	-	13	-	TGTGCTAGTGGTTTGGGAGGTAACTATGGCTACACCTTC	CASGLGGNYGYTF
TRBJ2-5	TRBV7-7	-	16	TRBD1	TGTGCTAGCAGCTTAGCCCCAGGGGGCCCTGTGGAGACCCAGTACTTC	CASSLAPGGPVETQYF
TRBJ1-3	TRBV7-2	-	15	TRBD1	TGTGCCAGCAGCTTGAGACAGGGTACAGGAAACACCATATATTTT	CASSLRQGTGNTIYF
TRBJ1-5	TRBV3-1/TRBV3-2	-	16	-	TGTGCCAGCAGCCGAAGCCGGGACCCTCCCCCGGGAACCCAGCATTTT	CASSRSRDPPPGTQHF
TRBJ2-7	TRBV6-2/TRBV6-3	few	12	-	TGTGCCAGCAGCCCCCGGGGGACGGAGCAGTACTTC	CASSPRGTEQYF
TRBJ2-7	TRBV4-1	once	15	-	TGCGCCAGCAGCCAAGATCCCGCAGGTGGCTACGAGCAGTACTTC	CASSQDPAGGYEQYF
TRBJ1-3	TRBV7-9	-	19	-	TGTGCCAGCAGCTTAACCTACAAGGGCGGCAACTTCTCTGGAAACACCATATATTTT	CASSLTYKGGNFSGNTIYF
TRBJ1-5	TRBV12-5	-	15	-	TGTGCTAGTGGTTTGGGGGGCCAGATCAATCAGCCCCAGCATTTT	CASGLGGQINQPQHF
TRBJ2-2	TRBV19	-	13	-	TGTGCCAGTAGTTTCACGATCACCGGGGAGCTGTTTTTT	CASSFTITGELFF
TRBJ1-3	TRBV28	-	17	-	TGTGCCAGCAGTTCCCCTCCTAGACCCTTGTCCGGAAACACCATATATTTT	CASSSPPRPLSGNTIYF
TRBJ2-7	TRBV5-5	-	14	-	TGTGCCAGCACGTCTACCGGCACAAGGTACGAGCAGTACTTC	CASTSTGTRYEQYF
TRBJ2-7	TRBV7-9	-	13	-	TGTGCCAGCAGCATCGGGAGAAACTACGAGCAGTACTTC	CASSIGRNYEQYF
TRBJ2-6	TRBV5-4	-	17	TRBD1	TGTGCCAGCAGCTCTTACAGGGGCGGCTCTGGGGCCAACGTCCTGACTTTC	CASSSYRGGSGANVLTF
TRBJ2-7	TRBV6-5	-	15	TRBD1	TGTGCCAGCAGTTCGCCCGGGACAGGGGCTGGCGAGCAGTACTTC	CASSSPGTGAGEQYF